A single sample gave rise to the 9 T cell receptor beta chains below, sequenced in a study of shared clonotypes between healthy human individuals. The assay was immunoSEQ multiplex PCR, and TCRdb's table has in-frame clones only and misses some. Altogether some 2 million clones are present, roughly 94% being singletons, with the ten largest covering approximately 0.13%. What was sequenced was naive CD4+ T cells sorted from blood. Subset meaning: CD45RA+ positively selected. The receptors were sampled from a man aged 18-30 years in good health.

The V gene is TRBV7-2, the J gene TRBJ2-1; TRBD1 matches at 8 bases. V was clipped by 6 bases and J by 4 bases; unmatched bases: 2. This CDR3 is 13 amino acids long. Germline CDR1 SGHTA, CDR2 FQGNSA. CDR3 nucleotides: TGTGCCAGCAGGGACAGGGCATACAATGAGCAGTTCTTC. Translating gives CASRDRAYNEQFF. Drawing the rest from reference TRBV7-2 and TRBJ2-1, the complete variable domain is GAGVSQSPSNKVTEKGKDVELRCDPISGHTALYWYRQSLGQGLEFLIYFQGNSAPDKSGLPSDRFSAERTGGSVSTLTIQRTQQEDSAVYLCASRDRAYNEQFFGPGTRLTVL.

The chain uses TRBV6-5 and TRBJ1-2, with a possible D match to TRBD1 (6 bases). CDR1 and CDR2 (germline): MNHEY, SVGAGI. Trimming pared 2 bases from V and 7 bases from J, leaving 17 bases between. CDR3 size: 15 residues. In DNA form, the CDR3 reads TGTGCCAGCAGTTACGATCCAGGGGCAGGGGCTGGCTACACCTTC. Translating gives CASSYDPGAGAGYTF.

CDR3 protein: CASSLGGEGRSYEQYF. The DNA for the CDR3 is TGTGCCAGCAGCTTAGGGGGTGAGGGGCGCTCCTACGAGCAGTACTTC. The V and J genes are TRBV11-2 and TRBJ2-7; D could derive from TRBD1 or TRBD2 (5 bases each). The CDR3 covers 16 residues. Germline V lookup: CDR1 SGHAT, CDR2 FQNNGV. The V end was cut by 1 base, the J end by 0 bases, with 13 bases between. Together with reference TRBV11-2 and TRBJ2-7, the CDR3 gives the full variable domain: EAGVAQSPRYKIIEKRQSVAFWCNPISGHATLYWYQQILGQGPKLLIQFQNNGVVDDSQLPKDRFSAERLKGVDSTLKIQPAKLEDSAVYLCASSLGGEGRSYEQYFGPGTRLTVT.

The chain links TRBV5-4 to TRBJ2-3, with D possibly called TRBD1 or TRBD2 (6 bases each). The CDR3 consists of 19 residues. CDR1 SGHNT and CDR2 YYREEE come from the germline V gene (reference sequence). Between the trimmed V and J ends, which lost 0 bases and 6 bases, there was a span of 26 bases. This chain's CDR3 is CASSLGVGGRSGFTDTQYF. CDR3 coding DNA: TGTGCCAGCAGCTTGGGAGTAGGGGGGAGGAGCGGTTTCACGGATACGCAGTATTTT.

The chain uses TRBV27 and TRBJ1-1; no firm D call. Germline CDR1 reads MNHEY; CDR2 reads SMNVEV (reference sequence). V was trimmed by 8 bases and J by 3 bases, leaving 19 bases between them. This CDR3 is built from 15 residues. CDR3 coding DNA: TGTGCCAGCCATGGGCGGAGGGAGGGATACACTGAAGCTTTCTTT. This translates into CASHGRREGYTEAFF.

Notes on this clone: Other DNA sequences within the sample encode an identical CDR3. The chain uses TRBV11-2 and TRBJ2-7; D possibly matches TRBD1 or TRBD2 (5 bases each). From germline, CDR1 is SGHAT and CDR2 FQNNGV. This CDR3 has 14 residues. Between the trimmed V and J ends, which lost 5 bases and 1 base, there was a span of 12 bases. This CDR3 reads CASSPGTVSYEQYF. The CDR3 nucleotides read TGTGCCAGCAGCCCCGGGACGGTTTCCTACGAGCAGTACTTC.

V and J are TRBV9 and TRBJ1-2; perhaps TRBD1 as D (6 bases). Germline assignment: CDR1 SGDLS and CDR2 YYNGEE. V lost 4 bases and J 7 bases, leaving 11 bases between the germline ends. This CDR3 comprises 12 residues. The CDR3 nucleotides are TGTGCCAGCAGCAAACAGGGAGGTGGCTACACCTTC. Amino acid sequence: CASSKQGGGYTF.

J is TRBJ2-1 and V is TRBV2; D gene ambiguous. The CDR3 length is 12 residues. Trimming pared 7 bases from V and 3 bases from J, leaving 7 bases between. Germline lookup yields CDR1 SNHLY and CDR2 FYNNEI. CDR3 region: CASKKDYNEQFF. The CDR3 coding sequence is TGTGCCAGCAAAAAGGACTACAATGAGCAGTTCTTC.

The chain recombines TRBV4-1 with TRBJ2-7; TRBD2 might be the D (7 bases). Trimming removed 3 bases at V and 2 bases at J, with 14 bases between. The length of the CDR3 is 15 residues. Germline V gene lookup returns CDR1 MGHRA and CDR2 YSYEKL. The CDR3 loop is CASSHLSGDTYEQYF. CDR3 in DNA: TGCGCCAGCAGCCATTTAAGCGGGGACACCTACGAGCAGTACTTC.